The 10 T cell receptor beta chains below come from one sample, sequenced in a study of response to subunit inactivated influenza vaccine. TCRdb reprocessed the RT-PCR reads with MiXCR, giving one entry per CDR3 protein. The data contain 500,000 to 600,000 distinct CDR3 sequences, approximately 15% of them singletons. The source was CD4+ T cells sorted from PBMCs, collected about 24 months after vaccination. All receptors derive from a man aged 50-75 years who received an inactivated influenza vaccine.

This clonotype has only a few counts. The rearrangement joins TRBV4-3 to TRBJ2-5; TRBD1 is a possible D gene (7 bases). Trimming took 4 bases from V and 1 from J, leaving 13 bases between them. The germline V gene encodes CDR1 LGHNA and CDR2 YSLEER. The CDR3 runs to 15 residues. The CDR3 here is CASSRGDSSQETQYF. CDR3 sequence (DNA): TGCGCCAGCAGCCGGGGGGACAGTTCCCAAGAGACCCAGTACTTC.

This clonotype was recorded a few times. The V gene is TRBV5-1, the J gene TRBJ1-4; D is unclear. The V and J ends lost 4 bases and 6 bases respectively, with 10 bases between them. From germline, CDR1 is SGHRS and CDR2 YFSETQ. The CDR3 has 13 amino acids. The CDR3 nucleotides read TGCGCCAGCAGCAACGGACCGGATGAAAAACTGTTTTTT. Its protein product is CASSNGPDEKLFF.

In its sample, this clonotype was seen a few times. This sequence joins TRBV12-3 or TRBV12-4 and TRBJ2-3; D remains unclear. V lost 6 bases, J lost 2 bases, and 15 bases lay in between. The CDR3 contains 15 residues. The CDR3 DNA is TGTGCCAGCAGCCCCCACCGGCGGTTCACAGATACGCAGTATTTT. It translates to CASSPHRRFTDTQYF.

This clonotype occurred a few times. The chain links TRBV7-9 to TRBJ2-1, with 7 bases identical to TRBD1. Per germline, CDR1 SEHNR and CDR2 FQNEAQ (reference sequence). The CDR3 runs 17 residues. V lost 2 bases, J lost 5 bases, and 12 bases stayed unmatched. The CDR3 DNA reads as TGTGCCAGCAGCTTAACCACAGGGGTCCCAGACAACAATGAGCAGTTCTTC. Protein: CASSLTTGVPDNNEQFF.

This clonotype occurred a few times. The chain carries TRBV6-5 and TRBJ1-4, with D uncertain. Trimming left V 4 bases short and J 6 bases short, with 15 bases between. Per germline, CDR1 MNHEY and CDR2 SVGAGI. This CDR3 has 15 amino acids. The CDR3 sequence is CASSFGSVGDEKLFF. In DNA, the CDR3 is TGTGCCAGCAGTTTCGGGTCCGTCGGGGATGAAAAACTGTTTTTT.

This clonotype has only a few counts. The V gene is TRBV4-1, the J gene TRBJ2-1, with D perhaps TRBD1 (6 bases). Germline values: CDR1 MGHRA, CDR2 YSYEKL. The CDR3 runs 15 residues. Trimming took off 2 bases at V and 9 bases at J, with 17 bases between the two ends. CDR3 DNA sequence: TGCGCCAGCAGCCAATCCGGGACAACAACCAGTGAGCAGTTCTTC. Translating gives CASSQSGTTTSEQFF.

Only one count was recorded for this clonotype. The gene calls are TRBV2 and TRBJ1-4; no definite D call. V lost 2 bases, J lost 8 bases, and 12 bases lay in between. The CDR3 is 14 residues long. Germline CDR1 is SNHLY and CDR2 is FYNNEI. CDR3 in DNA: TGTGCCAGCAGTGAACCCCCCCCGCGCGAAAAACTGTTTTTT. It translates to CASSEPPPREKLFF. Full variable domain (outside the CDR3, taken from reference TRBV2 and TRBJ1-4): EPEVTQTPSHQVTQMGQEVILRCVPISNHLYFYWYRQILGQKVEFLVSFYNNEISEKSEIFDDQFSVERPDGSNFTLKIRSTKLEDSAMYFCASSEPPPREKLFFGSGTQLSVL.

This clonotype was detected a few times. This sequence joins TRBV5-1 and TRBJ2-5; TRBD2 agrees at 9 bases. CDR3 length: 15 residues. Trimming at V came to 3 bases and at J to 1 base, leaving 4 bases not matched to a gene. Germline V CDR1 and CDR2: SGHRS, YFSETQ. Written as DNA, the CDR3 is TGCGCCAGCAGCTCCGTAGCGGGGGCCCAAGAGACCCAGTACTTC. Translation gives CASSSVAGAQETQYF. The full variable domain, completed using reference TRBV5-1 and TRBJ2-5, is KAGVTQTPRYLIKTRGQQVTLSCSPISGHRSVSWYQQTPGQGLQFLFEYFSETQRNKGNFPGRFSGRQFSNSRSEMNVSTLELGDSALYLCASSSVAGAQETQYFGPGTRLLVL.

The genes are TRBV9 and TRBJ2-7; maybe TRBD1 (6 bases). V lost 0 bases and J 1 base, leaving 11 bases between the germline ends. This CDR3 comprises 15 residues. Germline V gene lookup returns CDR1 SGDLS and CDR2 YYNGEE. CDR3 amino acids: CASSVAGTLSYEQYF. CDR3 nucleotides: TGTGCCAGCAGCGTAGCTGGGACACTTTCCTACGAGCAGTACTTC.

This clonotype was counted a few times. This chain connects TRBV15 to TRBJ2-1; perhaps TRBD2 as D (6 bases). The CDR3 covers 16 residues. The germline gives CDR1 LNHNV, CDR2 YYDKDF (reference sequence). Trimming shortened V by 1 base and J by 3 bases, and 13 bases separated the two germline ends. The CDR3 sequence is CATSRVRGKNYNEQFF. The CDR3 region has the DNA TGTGCCACCAGCAGAGTTCGCGGGAAAAACTACAATGAGCAGTTCTTC.